The 10 T cell receptor beta chains below come from one sample, sequenced in a study of Graves' ophthalmopathy and Graves' hyperthyroidism (dated by TCRdb to the late 2010s). Reads for this sample came from an Illumina HiSeq 2000. For repertoire sequencing, TCR beta CDR3 regions were amplified from RNA transcripts. A first-round RT-PCR used HTBI primers with the Qiagen OneStep RT-PCR kit, followed by a second-round multiplex PCR, size selection and purification. TCRdb reprocessed the public reads (quality trimming at Q25 with fastp, clone calling with MiXCR) and kept in-frame beta chains. Identical CDR3 protein sequences are pooled into one entry, listed with their most common genes and DNA. Recorded for this sample are around 1.1 million distinct CDR3 sequences; approximately 35% of them occurred a single time. The ten largest account for 8.5% to 14% of the sample. Sequenced sample: peripheral blood or thyroid tissue (not recorded which). The receptors shown here come from an adult man with Graves' hyperthyroidism.

This clonotype appeared a few times. The rearrangement links TRBV19 to TRBJ2-7, with 10 nucleotides matching TRBD2. Germline V gene data show CDR1 as LNHDA and CDR2 as SQIVND (reference sequence). V lost 5 bases and J lost 5; bases outside the gene matches: 9. This CDR3 has 15 amino acids. CDR3 loop: CASSASGGARNEQYF. DNA for the CDR3: TGTGCCAGTAGTGCAAGCGGGGGGGCCAGGAACGAGCAGTACTTC.

There are many counts of this clonotype. This chain connects TRBV6-5 to TRBJ2-7, with 8 bases aligning to TRBD2. The CDR3 is made up of 13 amino acids. Germline CDR1 reads MNHEY; CDR2 reads SVGAGI. V dropped 7 bases and J dropped 0; count of bases not matched to a gene: 2. Written as DNA, the CDR3 is TGTGCCAGCACCAGCGGGAGCTCCTACGAGCAGTACTTC. It is translated as CASTSGSSYEQYF.

The CDR3 here is CASTQRRSSYEQYF. The CDR3 DNA reads as TGTGCCAGCACCCAGAGGAGGAGCTCCTACGAGCAGTACTTC. The V and J genes are TRBV6-1 and TRBJ2-7, with D tentatively TRBD2 (5 bases). Germline CDR1 is MNHNS and CDR2 is SASEGT. CDR3 size: 14 residues. Trimming cost V 7 bases and J 0 bases, with 13 bases left between them.

This clonotype came up a few times. The CDR3 loop reads CATTPGREETQYF. The CDR3 DNA follows: TGTGCCACCACACCCGGACGAGAAGAGACCCAGTACTTC. The chain links TRBV28 to TRBJ2-5; D is unclear. Trimming stripped 10 bases from V and 3 bases from J, with 15 bases between. The CDR3 totals 13 residues. Germline-derived CDR1 and CDR2 are MDHEN and SYDVKM.

The V call is TRBV29-1, the J call TRBJ2-7; D assignment may be TRBD1 or TRBD2 (5 bases each). CDR1 is SQVTM, CDR2 ANQGSEA, per germline. The V gene lost 8 bases and the J gene lost 4 bases, with 12 bases spanning the gap. CDR3 length equals 11 residues. The CDR3 protein is CSTRGPYEQYF. As DNA, the CDR3 is TGCAGCACCCGGGGCCCATACGAGCAGTACTTC.

A note on this clonotype: Germline and junction disagree at one end, which may indicate a read error. V usage is TRBV7-8 and J usage is TRBJ2-2; 7 bases line up with TRBD2. Looked up from germline, CDR1 is SGHVS and CDR2 is FQNEAQ. The CDR3 spans 16 residues. CDR3 sequence reads: CASSSRGGTNTGELSW. CDR3 coding DNA: TGTGCCAGCAGCTCGAGGGGCGGGACTAACACCGGGGAGCTGTCTTGG.

The chain has TRBV19 and TRBJ1-6; D is undetermined. This CDR3 has 12 amino acids. Germline CDR1 reads LNHDA; CDR2 reads SQIVND (reference sequence). V lost 11 bases to trimming and J lost 9 bases, with 14 bases between them. The DNA for the CDR3 is TGTGCCTGGAGTCCCAGGAGTTCACCCCTCCACTTT. As protein: CAWSPRSSPLHF.

The V call is TRBV11-2, the J call TRBJ2-7; perhaps TRBD2 as D (5 bases). The V and J ends lost 8 bases and 3 bases respectively, with 26 bases between them. From germline, CDR1 is SGHAT and CDR2 FQNNGV. The CDR3 length is 17 residues. The CDR3 DNA follows: TGTGCCAGCTCACCACCTAGTCGTCTCGCCGGGGTCTACGAGCAGTACTTC. Its translation is CASSPPSRLAGVYEQYF.

This sequence joins TRBV7-9 and TRBJ1-6; a weak D match, TRBD1 (5 bases). Per germline, CDR1 SEHNR and CDR2 FQNEAQ (reference sequence). The CDR3 loop spans 15 amino acids. The V and J ends lost 5 bases and 10 bases respectively, with 18 bases between them. Here the CDR3 reads CASSPLLAGESPLHF. In DNA, the CDR3 is TGTGCCAGCAGCCCTCTACTAGCGGGGGAGTCACCCCTCCACTTT.

This chain connects TRBV12-3 or TRBV12-4 to TRBJ2-7; 8 bases align to TRBD2. This CDR3 has 14 amino acids. With 3 bases clipped from V and 6 bases from J, the junction kept 7 bases outside the gene matches. Here the CDR3 reads CASSLGLGFGEQYF. DNA of the CDR3: TGTGCCAGCAGTTTGGGACTAGGGTTTGGCGAGCAGTACTTC.